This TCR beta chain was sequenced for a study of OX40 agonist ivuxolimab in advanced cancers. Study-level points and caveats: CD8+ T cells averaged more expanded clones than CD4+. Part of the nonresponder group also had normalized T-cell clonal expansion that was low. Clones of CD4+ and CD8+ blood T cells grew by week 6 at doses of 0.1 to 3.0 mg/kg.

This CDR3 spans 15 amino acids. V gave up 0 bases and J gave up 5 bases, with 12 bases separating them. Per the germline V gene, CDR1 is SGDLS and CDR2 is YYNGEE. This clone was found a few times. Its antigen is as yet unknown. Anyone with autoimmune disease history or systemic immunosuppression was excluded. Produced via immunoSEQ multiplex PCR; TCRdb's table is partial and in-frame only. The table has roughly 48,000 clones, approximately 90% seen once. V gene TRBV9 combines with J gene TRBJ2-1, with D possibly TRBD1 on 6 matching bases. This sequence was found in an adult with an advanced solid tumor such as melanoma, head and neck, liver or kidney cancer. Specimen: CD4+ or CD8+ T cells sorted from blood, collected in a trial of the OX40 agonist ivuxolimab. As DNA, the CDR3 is TGTGCCAGCAGCGTAGCAGGGGCCTTTGACAATGAGCAGTTCTTC. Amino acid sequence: CASSVAGAFDNEQFF.